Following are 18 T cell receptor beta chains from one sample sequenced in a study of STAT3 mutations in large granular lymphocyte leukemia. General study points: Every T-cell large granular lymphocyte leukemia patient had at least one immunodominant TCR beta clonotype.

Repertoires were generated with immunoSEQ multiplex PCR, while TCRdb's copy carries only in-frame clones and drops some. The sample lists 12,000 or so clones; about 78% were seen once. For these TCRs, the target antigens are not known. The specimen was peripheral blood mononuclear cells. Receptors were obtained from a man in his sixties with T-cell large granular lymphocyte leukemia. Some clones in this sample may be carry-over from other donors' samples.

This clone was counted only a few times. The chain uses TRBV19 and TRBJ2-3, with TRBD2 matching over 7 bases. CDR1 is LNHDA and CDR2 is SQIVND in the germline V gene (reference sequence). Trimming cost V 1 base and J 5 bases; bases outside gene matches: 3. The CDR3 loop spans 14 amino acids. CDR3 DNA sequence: TGTGCCAGTAGTATAGCGGGAGGTCAAGATACGCAGTATTTT. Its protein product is CASSIAGGQDTQYF.

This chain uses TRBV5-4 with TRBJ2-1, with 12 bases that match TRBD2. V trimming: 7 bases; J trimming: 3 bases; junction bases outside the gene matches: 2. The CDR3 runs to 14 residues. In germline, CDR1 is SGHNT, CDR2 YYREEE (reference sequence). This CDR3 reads CASGLAGFYNEQFF. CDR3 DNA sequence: TGTGCCAGCGGACTAGCGGGATTCTACAATGAGCAGTTCTTC.

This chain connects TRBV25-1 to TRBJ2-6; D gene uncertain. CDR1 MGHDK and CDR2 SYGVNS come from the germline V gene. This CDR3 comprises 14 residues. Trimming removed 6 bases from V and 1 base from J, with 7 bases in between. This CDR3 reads CASSRTSGANVLTF. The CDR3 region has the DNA TGTGCCAGCAGCCGAACGTCTGGGGCCAACGTCCTGACTTTC.

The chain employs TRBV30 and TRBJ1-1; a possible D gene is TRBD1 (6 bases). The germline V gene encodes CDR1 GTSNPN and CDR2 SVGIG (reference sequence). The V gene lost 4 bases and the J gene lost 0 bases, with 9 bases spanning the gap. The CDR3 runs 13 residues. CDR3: CAWNPGVNTEAFF. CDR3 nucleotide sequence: TGTGCCTGGAATCCAGGGGTGAACACTGAAGCTTTCTTT.

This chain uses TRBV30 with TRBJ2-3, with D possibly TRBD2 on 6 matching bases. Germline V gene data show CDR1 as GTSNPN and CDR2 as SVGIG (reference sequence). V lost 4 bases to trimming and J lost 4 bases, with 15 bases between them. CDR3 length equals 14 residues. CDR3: CAWKEGRRADTQYF. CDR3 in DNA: TGTGCCTGGAAGGAGGGGCGGAGGGCAGATACGCAGTATTTT.

The CDR3 loop is CASGASSGTDTQYF. In nucleotides, the CDR3 is TGTGCCAGCGGGGCTAGCAGTGGCACAGATACGCAGTATTTT. The J gene is TRBJ2-3, the V gene TRBV2; tentatively, D is TRBD1 or TRBD2 (5 bases each). The germline V gene has CDR1 SNHLY and CDR2 FYNNEI. The CDR3 contains 14 residues. The germline V and J ends were trimmed by 8 bases and 1 base, with 13 bases remaining between them.

The CDR3 protein is CASSSVILGELFF. Written as DNA, the CDR3 is TGTGCCAGCAGCTCCGTAATCCTCGGGGAGCTGTTTTTT. The genes are TRBV7-9 and TRBJ2-2; D call uncertain. Trimming pared 4 bases from V and 7 bases from J, leaving 10 bases between. The CDR3 is 13 residues long. Germline values: CDR1 SEHNR, CDR2 FQNEAQ (reference sequence).

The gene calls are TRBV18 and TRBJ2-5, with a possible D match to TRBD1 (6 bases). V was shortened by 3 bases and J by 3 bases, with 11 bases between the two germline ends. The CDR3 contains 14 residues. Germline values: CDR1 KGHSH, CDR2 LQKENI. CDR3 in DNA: TGTGCCAGCTCACCTCAGGACAGTGAAGAGACCCAGTACTTC. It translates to CASSPQDSEETQYF.

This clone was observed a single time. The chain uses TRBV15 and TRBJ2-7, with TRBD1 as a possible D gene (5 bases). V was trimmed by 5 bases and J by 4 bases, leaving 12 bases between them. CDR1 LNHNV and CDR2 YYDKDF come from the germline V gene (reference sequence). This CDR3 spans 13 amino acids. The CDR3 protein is CATSQGVGYEQYF. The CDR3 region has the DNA TGTGCCACCAGCCAAGGGGTTGGTTACGAGCAGTACTTC. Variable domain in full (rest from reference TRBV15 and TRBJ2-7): DAMVIQNPRYQVTQFGKPVTLSCSQTLNHNVMYWYQQKSSQAPKLLFHYYDKDFNNEADTPDNFQSRRPNTSFCFLDIRSPGLGDTAMYLCATSQGVGYEQYFGPGTRLTVT.

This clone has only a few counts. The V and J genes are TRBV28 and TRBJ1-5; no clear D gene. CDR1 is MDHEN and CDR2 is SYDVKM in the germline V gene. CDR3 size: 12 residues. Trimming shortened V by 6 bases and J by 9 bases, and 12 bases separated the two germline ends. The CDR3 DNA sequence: TGTGCCAGCAGACCTGCTTGGGGGCCCCAGCATTTT. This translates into CASRPAWGPQHF.

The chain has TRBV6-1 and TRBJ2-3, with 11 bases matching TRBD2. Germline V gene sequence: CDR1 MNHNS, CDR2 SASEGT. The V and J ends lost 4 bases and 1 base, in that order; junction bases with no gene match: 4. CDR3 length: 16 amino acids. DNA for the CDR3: TGTGCCAGCAGTGCCCCGACTAGCGGGGGCACAGATACGCAGTATTTT. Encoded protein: CASSAPTSGGTDTQYF.

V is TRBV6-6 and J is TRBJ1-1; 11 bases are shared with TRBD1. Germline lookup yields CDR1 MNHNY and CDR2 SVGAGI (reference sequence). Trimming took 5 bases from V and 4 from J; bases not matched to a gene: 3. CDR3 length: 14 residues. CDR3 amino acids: CASSPGTGGTEAFF. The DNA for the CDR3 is TGTGCCAGCAGTCCCGGGACAGGGGGCACTGAAGCTTTCTTT.

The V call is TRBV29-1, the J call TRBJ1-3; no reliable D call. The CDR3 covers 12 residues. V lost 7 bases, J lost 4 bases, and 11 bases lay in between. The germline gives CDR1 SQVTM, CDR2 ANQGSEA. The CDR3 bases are TGCAGCGCTTGGACCGGAGGAAACACCATATATTTT. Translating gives CSAWTGGNTIYF.

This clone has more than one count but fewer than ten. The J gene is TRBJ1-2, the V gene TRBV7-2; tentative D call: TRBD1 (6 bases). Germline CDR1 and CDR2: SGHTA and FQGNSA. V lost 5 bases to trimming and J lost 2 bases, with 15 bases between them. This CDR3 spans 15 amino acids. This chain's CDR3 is CASSGGTSENYGYTF. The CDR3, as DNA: TGTGCCAGCAGCGGCGGGACATCCGAAAACTATGGCTACACCTTC.

The CDR3 region is CASSLGRTSINEQFF. CDR3 nucleotide sequence: TGTGCCAGCAGCTTGGGACGGACTAGTATCAATGAGCAGTTCTTC. V gene TRBV5-4 combines with J gene TRBJ2-1; 7 bases are shared with TRBD2. V lost 0 bases and J lost 6; bases outside the gene matches: 6. The CDR3 spans 15 residues. Germline CDR1 and CDR2: SGHNT and YYREEE (reference sequence).

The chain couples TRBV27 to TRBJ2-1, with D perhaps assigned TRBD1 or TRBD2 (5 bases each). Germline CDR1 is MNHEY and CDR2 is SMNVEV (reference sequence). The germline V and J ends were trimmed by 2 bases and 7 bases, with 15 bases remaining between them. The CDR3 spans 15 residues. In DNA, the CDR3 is TGTGCCAGCAGTTTAACCGGGACCACGGGGAATGAGCAGTTCTTC. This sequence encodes CASSLTGTTGNEQFF.

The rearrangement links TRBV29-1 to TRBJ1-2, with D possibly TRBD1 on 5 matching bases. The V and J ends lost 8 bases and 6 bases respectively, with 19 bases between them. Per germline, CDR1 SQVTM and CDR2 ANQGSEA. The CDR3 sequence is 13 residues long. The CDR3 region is CSSRSQGKDGYTF. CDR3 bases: TGCAGCTCCCGTTCCCAGGGAAAGGATGGCTACACCTTC.

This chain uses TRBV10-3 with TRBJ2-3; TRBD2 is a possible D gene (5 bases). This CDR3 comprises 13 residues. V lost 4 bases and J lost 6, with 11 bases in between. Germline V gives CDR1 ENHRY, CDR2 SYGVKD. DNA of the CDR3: TGTGCCATCAGTGGAGGGTTCTTGGATACGCAGTATTTT. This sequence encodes CAISGGFLDTQYF.